The clone carrying this T cell receptor (beta chain) was observed once. The data were produced by immunoSEQ multiplex PCR, yet TCRdb's version contains in-frame clones alone and is incomplete. The sample holds about 540,000 clones, about 80% seen once. This record comes from a study of shared T cell receptors in the human thymus. The same sample was also studied in work on human thymus T cells. As that study records: Infants, healthy and Finnish, who were having corrective surgery for congenital heart defects served as donors. During corrective heart surgery, resections were taken, and the thymus tissue came from them. Thymic and blood repertoires appeared to display a bias in their usage of V and J genes.

This receptor was identified in a boy less than two years old with a congenital heart defect. The specimen sequenced was thymocytes.

The CDR3 sequence: CASSGLRNRASSRGYTF. CDR3 DNA: TGTGCCAGCAGCGGGCTCCGAAACAGGGCAAGCAGTCGCGGCTACACCTTC. The chain is built from TRBV13 and TRBJ1-2; maybe TRBD1 (6 bases). V lost 5 bases and J 8 bases, leaving 27 bases between the germline ends. In germline, CDR1 is PRHDT, CDR2 FYEKMQ (reference sequence). The CDR3 covers 17 residues.